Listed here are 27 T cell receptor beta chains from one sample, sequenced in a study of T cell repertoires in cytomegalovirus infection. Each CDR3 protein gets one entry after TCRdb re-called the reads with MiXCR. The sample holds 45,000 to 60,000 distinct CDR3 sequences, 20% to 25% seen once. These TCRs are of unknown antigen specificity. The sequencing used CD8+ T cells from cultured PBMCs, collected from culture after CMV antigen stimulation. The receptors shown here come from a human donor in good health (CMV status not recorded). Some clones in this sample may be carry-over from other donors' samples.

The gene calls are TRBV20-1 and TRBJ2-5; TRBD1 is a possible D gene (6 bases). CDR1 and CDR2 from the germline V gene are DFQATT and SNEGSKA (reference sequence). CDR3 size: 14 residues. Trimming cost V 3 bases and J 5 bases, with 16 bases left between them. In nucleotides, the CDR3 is TGCAGTGCTAGGCGTCAGGGGTCTCTGGAGACCCAGTACTTC. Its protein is CSARRQGSLETQYF.

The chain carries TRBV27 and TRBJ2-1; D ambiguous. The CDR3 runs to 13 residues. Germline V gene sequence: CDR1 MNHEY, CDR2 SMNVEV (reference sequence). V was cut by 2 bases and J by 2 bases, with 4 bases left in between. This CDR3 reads CASSLRTYNEQFF. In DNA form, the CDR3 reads TGTGCCAGCAGTTTAAGGACCTACAATGAGCAGTTCTTC.

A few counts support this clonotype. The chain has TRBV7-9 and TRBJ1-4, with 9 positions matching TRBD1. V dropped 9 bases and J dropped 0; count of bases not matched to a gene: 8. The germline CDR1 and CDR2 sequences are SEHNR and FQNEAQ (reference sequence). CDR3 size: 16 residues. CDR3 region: CASKGQGDSTNEKLFF. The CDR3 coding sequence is TGTGCCAGTAAGGGACAGGGAGACTCAACTAATGAAAAACTGTTTTTT. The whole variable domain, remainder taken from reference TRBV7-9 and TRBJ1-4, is DTGVSQNPRHKITKRGQNVTFRCDPISEHNRLYWYRQTLGQGPEFLTYFQNEAQLEKSRLLSDRFSAERPKGSFSTLEIQRTEQGDSAMYLCASKGQGDSTNEKLFFGSGTQLSVL.

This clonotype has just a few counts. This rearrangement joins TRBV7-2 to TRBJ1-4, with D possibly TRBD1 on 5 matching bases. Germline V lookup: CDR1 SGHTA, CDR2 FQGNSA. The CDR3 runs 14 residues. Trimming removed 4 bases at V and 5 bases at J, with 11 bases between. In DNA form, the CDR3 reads TGTGCCAGCAGCTCCCGGGACGTCAATGAAAAACTGTTTTTT. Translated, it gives CASSSRDVNEKLFF. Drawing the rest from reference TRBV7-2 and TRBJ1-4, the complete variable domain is GAGVSQSPSNKVTEKGKDVELRCDPISGHTALYWYRQSLGQGLEFLIYFQGNSAPDKSGLPSDRFSAERTGGSVSTLTIQRTQQEDSAVYLCASSSRDVNEKLFFGSGTQLSVL.

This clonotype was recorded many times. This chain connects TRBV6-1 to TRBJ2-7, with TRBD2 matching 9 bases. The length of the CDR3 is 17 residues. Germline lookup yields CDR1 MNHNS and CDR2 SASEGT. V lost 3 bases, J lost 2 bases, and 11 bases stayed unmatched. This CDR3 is CASSEPPGSGSTYEQYF. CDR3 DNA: TGTGCCAGCAGTGAGCCCCCCGGTAGCGGGAGTACCTACGAGCAGTACTTC.

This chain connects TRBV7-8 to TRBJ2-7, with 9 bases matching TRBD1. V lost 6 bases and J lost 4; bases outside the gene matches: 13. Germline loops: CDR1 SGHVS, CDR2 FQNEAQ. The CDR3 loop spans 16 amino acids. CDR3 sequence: CASSPRDRGRAYEQYF. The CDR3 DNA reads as TGTGCCAGCAGTCCGCGAGACAGGGGGAGAGCGTACGAGCAGTACTTC.

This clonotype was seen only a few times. The CDR3 protein is CASSQGGLAGFYNEQFF. The CDR3 DNA reads as TGTGCCAGCAGCCAAGGTGGACTAGCGGGCTTTTACAATGAGCAGTTCTTC. This chain connects TRBV14 to TRBJ2-1; 11 nucleotides match TRBD2. The germline CDR1 and CDR2 sequences are SGHDN and FVKESK. The CDR3 sequence is 17 residues long. V shed 1 base, J shed 4 bases, and the junction held 6 bases outside the gene matches.

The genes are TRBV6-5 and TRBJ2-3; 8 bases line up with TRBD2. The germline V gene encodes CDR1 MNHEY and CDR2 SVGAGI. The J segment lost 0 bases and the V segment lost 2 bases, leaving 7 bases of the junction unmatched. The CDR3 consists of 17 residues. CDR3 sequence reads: CASSYGASGSSTDTQYF. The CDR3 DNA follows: TGTGCCAGCAGTTACGGGGCTAGCGGGTCTAGCACAGATACGCAGTATTTT.

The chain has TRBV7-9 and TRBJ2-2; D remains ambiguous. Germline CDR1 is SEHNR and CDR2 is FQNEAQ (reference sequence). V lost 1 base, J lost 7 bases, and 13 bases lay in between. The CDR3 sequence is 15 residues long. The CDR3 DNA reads TGTGCCAGCAGCTTAGGGGTTGAGAGCGTCGGGGAGCTGTTTTTT. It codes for CASSLGVESVGELFF. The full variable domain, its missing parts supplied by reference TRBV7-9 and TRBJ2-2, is DTGVSQNPRHKITKRGQNVTFRCDPISEHNRLYWYRQTLGQGPEFLTYFQNEAQLEKSRLLSDRFSAERPKGSFSTLEIQRTEQGDSAMYLCASSLGVESVGELFFGEGSRLTVL.

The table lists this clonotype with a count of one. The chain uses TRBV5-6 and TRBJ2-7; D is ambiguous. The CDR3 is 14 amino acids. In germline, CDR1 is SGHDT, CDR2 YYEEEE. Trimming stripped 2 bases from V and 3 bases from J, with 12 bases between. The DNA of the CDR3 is TGTGCCAGCAGCTTCTGGGGAAGAAGCTACGAGCAGTACTTC. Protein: CASSFWGRSYEQYF. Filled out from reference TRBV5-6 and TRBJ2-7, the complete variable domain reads DAGVTQSPTHLIKTRGQQVTLRCSPKSGHDTVSWYQQALGQGPQFIFQYYEEEERQRGNFPDRFSGHQFPNYSSELNVNALLLGDSALYLCASSFWGRSYEQYFGPGTRLTVT.

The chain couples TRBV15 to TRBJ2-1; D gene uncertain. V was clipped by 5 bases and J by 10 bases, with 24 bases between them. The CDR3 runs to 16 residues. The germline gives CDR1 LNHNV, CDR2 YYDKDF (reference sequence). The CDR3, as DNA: TGTGCCACCAGCTCCCATCCCCTTTTAGGCTCCAGGGAGCAGTTCTTC. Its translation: CATSSHPLLGSREQFF.

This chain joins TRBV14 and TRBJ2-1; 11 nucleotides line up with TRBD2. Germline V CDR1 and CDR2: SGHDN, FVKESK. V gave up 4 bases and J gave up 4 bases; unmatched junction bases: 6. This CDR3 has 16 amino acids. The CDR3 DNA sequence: TGTGCCAGCAGCCTACCGGGACTAGCGGTTTACAATGAGCAGTTCTTC. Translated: CASSLPGLAVYNEQFF.

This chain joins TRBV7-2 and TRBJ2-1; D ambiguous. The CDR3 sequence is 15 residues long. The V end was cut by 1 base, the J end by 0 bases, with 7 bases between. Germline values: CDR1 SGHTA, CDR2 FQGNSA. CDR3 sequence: CASSLGESSYNEQFF. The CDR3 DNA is TGTGCCAGCAGCTTAGGCGAGAGCTCCTACAATGAGCAGTTCTTC.

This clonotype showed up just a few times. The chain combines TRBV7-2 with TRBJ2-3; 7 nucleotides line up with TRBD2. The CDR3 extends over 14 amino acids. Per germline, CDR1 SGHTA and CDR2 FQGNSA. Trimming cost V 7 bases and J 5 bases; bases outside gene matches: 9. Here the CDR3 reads CASNPPTGGDTQYF. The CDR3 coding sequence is TGTGCCAGCAACCCCCCCACGGGGGGAGATACGCAGTATTTT.

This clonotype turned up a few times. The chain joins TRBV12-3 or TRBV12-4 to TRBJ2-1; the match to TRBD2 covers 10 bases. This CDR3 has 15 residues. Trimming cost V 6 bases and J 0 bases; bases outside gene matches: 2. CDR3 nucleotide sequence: TGTGCCAGCAGCCCTAGCGGGAGCTCCTACAATGAGCAGTTCTTC. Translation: CASSPSGSSYNEQFF.

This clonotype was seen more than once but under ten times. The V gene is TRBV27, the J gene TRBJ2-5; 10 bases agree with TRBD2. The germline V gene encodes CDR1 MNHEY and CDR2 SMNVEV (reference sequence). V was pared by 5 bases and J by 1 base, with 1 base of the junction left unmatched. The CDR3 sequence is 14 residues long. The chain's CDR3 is CASSRLAGQETQYF. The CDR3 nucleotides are TGTGCCAGCAGTCGACTAGCGGGCCAAGAGACCCAGTACTTC.

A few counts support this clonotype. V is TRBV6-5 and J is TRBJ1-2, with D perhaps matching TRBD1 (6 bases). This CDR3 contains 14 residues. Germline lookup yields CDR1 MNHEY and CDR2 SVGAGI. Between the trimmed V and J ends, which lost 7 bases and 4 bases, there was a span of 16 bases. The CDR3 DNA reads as TGTGCCAGCACCCCCGGACCAGGGGCCTATGGCTACACCTTC. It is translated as CASTPGPGAYGYTF.

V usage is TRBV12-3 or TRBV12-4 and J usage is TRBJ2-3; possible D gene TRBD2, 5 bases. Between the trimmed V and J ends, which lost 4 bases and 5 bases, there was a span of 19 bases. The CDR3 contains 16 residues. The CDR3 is CASSSESLGNQDTQYF. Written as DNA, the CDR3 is TGTGCCAGCAGTTCAGAGAGTCTCGGGAATCAAGATACGCAGTATTTT.

CDR3 in DNA: TGTGCCAGCAGCTTATTATCGGACGCCGGGGAGCTGTTTTTT. Encoded protein: CASSLLSDAGELFF. The genes are TRBV7-6 and TRBJ2-2; no firm D call. Germline loops: CDR1 SGHVS, CDR2 FNYEAQ. V lost 2 bases to trimming and J lost 6 bases, with 10 bases between them. The CDR3 has 14 residues.

The chain's CDR3 is CASRDTEAFF. CDR3 in DNA: TGTGCCAGCAGAGACACTGAAGCTTTCTTT. The rearrangement joins TRBV6-1 to TRBJ1-1; no reliable D call. The CDR3 length is 10 residues. CDR1 and CDR2 (germline): MNHNS, SASEGT. Trimming took 6 bases from V and 3 from J, leaving 2 bases between them.

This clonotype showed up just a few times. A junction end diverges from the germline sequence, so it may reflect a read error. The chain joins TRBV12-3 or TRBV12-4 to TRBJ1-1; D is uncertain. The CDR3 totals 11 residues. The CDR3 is CATSFGTEAFF. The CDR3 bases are TGTGCCACCAGTTTTGGGACTGAAGCTTTCTTT.

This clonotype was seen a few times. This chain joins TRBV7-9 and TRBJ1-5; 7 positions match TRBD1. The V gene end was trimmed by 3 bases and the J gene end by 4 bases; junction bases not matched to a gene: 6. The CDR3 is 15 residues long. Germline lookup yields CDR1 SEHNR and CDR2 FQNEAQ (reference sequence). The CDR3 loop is CASSLGQRSNQPQHF. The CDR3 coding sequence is TGTGCCAGCAGCTTGGGACAGAGGAGTAATCAGCCCCAGCATTTT.

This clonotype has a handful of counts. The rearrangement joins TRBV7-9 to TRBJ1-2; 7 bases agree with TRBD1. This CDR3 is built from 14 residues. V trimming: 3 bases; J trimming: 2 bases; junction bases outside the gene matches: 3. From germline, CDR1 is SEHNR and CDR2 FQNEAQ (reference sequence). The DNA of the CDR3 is TGTGCCAGCAGCTTTGCGGACAGGAACTATGGCTACACCTTC. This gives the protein CASSFADRNYGYTF.

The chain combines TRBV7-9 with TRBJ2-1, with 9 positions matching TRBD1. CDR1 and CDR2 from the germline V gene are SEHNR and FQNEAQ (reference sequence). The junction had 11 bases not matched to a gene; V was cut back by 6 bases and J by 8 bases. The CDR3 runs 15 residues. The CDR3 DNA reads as TGTGCCAGCAGTGAAGCCGGGACAGGGCGGCATGAGCAGTTCTTC. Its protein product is CASSEAGTGRHEQFF.

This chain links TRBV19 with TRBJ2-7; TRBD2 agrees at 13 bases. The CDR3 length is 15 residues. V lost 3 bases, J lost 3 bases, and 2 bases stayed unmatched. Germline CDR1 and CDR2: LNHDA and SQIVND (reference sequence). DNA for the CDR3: TGTGCCAGTAGTATCCGGACTAGCGGGGGCTACGAGCAGTACTTC. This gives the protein CASSIRTSGGYEQYF.

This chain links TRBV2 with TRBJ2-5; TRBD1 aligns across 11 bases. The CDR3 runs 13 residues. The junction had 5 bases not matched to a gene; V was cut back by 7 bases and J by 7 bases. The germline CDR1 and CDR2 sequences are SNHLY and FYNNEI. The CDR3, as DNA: TGTGCCAGCATTCCGGGACAGGGGGGGACCCAGTACTTC. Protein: CASIPGQGGTQYF.

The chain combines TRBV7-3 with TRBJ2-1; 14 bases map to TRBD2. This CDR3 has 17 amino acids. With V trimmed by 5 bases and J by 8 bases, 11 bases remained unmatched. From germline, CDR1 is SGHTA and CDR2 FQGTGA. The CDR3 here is CASSPEGLAGEGDEQFF. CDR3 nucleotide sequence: TGTGCCAGCAGCCCAGAGGGACTAGCGGGAGAGGGCGATGAGCAGTTCTTC.